This T cell receptor (beta chain) was recovered during a study of radiotherapy plus CTLA-4 blockade in lung cancer. Comment on this clone: Antigen unknown.

The study's findings and limits: Reports state that early shifts in blood T cell clones, with interferon-beta, best predicted response.

Only in-frame clones appear in the TCRdb table, and some are missing; sequencing was by immunoSEQ multiplex PCR. There are 56,000 or so clones in the sample; 65% to 80% occur only once, and about 15% lies in the top ten. V lost 6 bases, J lost 2 bases, and 8 bases lay in between. This CDR3 is built from 13 residues. Germline V gene sequence: CDR1 MDHEN, CDR2 SYDVKM. The starting material was peripheral blood, obtained from a patient treated with radiotherapy plus ipilimumab. The sequence was obtained from a human donor with non-small cell lung cancer who had a complete response to radiotherapy plus ipilimumab. This chain uses TRBV28 with TRBJ1-5, with D perhaps TRBD1 (6 bases). The CDR3 region is CASSRQGNQPQHF. CDR3 sequence (DNA): TGTGCCAGCAGCCGACAGGGCAATCAGCCCCAGCATTTT.